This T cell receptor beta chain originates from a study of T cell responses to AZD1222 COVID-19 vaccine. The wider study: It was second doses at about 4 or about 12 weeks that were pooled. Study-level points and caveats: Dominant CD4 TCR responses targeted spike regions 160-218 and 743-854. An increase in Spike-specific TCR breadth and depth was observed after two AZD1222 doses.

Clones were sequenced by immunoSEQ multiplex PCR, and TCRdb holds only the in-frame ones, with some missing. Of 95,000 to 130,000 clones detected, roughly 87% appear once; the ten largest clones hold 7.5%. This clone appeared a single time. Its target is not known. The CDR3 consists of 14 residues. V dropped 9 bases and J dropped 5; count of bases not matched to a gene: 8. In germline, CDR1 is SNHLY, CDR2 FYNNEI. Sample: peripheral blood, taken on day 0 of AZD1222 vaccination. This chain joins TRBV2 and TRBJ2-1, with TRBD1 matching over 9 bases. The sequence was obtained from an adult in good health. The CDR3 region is CASFTGTGHNEQFF. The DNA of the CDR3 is TGTGCCAGTTTCACCGGGACAGGGCACAATGAGCAGTTCTTC.